This T cell receptor (beta chain) was identified during a study of human T cells and chemical hapten exposure. Background on the study: For sensitization, 2% DPC was applied to an approximately 2 cm by approximately 2 cm patch of upper inner arm skin.

The study's findings and limits: Donor immune responses may differ from healthy people's, since all donors had alopecia.

This clonotype was detected ten times or more. Its antigen is unknown. Unique molecular identifiers were affixed to discrete cDNA molecules within the library. From the RACE reads, TCRdb called clonotypes with MiXCR, one entry per CDR3 protein. The table has about 84,000 distinct CDR3 sequences, 10% to 12% seen once. Stated time point: patch test 3, about 24 weeks after DPC sensitization. Treatment here: therapeutic diphenylcyclopropenone sensitization with weekly scalp DPC. The specimen comprised whole blood, sampled in connection with sensitization to the hapten diphenylcyclopropenone (DPC). The clonotype comes from a woman between 50 and 59 years old with alopecia areata. Some clones in this sample may be carry-over from other donors' samples.

For the CDR3, the DNA is TGTGCCAGCAGCCCCACGGACAGGGCCGACCAAGAGACCCAGTACTTC. It yields the protein CASSPTDRADQETQYF. V and J are TRBV7-3 and TRBJ2-5; 8 bases line up with TRBD1. Germline CDR1 SGHTA, CDR2 FQGTGA. The CDR3 sequence is 16 residues long. The V and J ends lost 5 bases and 0 bases, in that order; junction bases with no gene match: 8.